Below are 7 T cell receptor beta chains sequenced from a single sample in a study of blood T cells in healthy people across ages. With a J-beta primer mix and a sample-barcoded 5' primer, a second PCR ran about 7 to 12 cycles. A single record per CDR3 protein comes from TCRdb applying MiXCR to the 5' RACE reads. The sample gives approximately 1,700,000 distinct CDR3 sequences, 39% of which show up once; around 23% is in the top ten. The sequencing sample was made of blood. These receptors originate from a human donor in good health.

This clonotype was found a few times. The chain combines TRBV5-1 with TRBJ2-1, with unresolved D. CDR3 length equals 15 residues. Germline values: CDR1 SGHRS, CDR2 YFSETQ. Trimming removed 1 base at V and 6 bases at J, with 14 bases between. The CDR3, as DNA: TGCGCCAGCAGCTTGTACCCCCTTACGCCCAATGAGCAGTTCTTC. It codes for CASSLYPLTPNEQFF.

The chain couples TRBV6-2 or TRBV6-3 to TRBJ1-2; D perhaps matches TRBD1 (5 bases). Germline lookup yields CDR1 MNHEY and CDR2 SVGEGT. V lost 6 bases and J 1 base, leaving 21 bases between the germline ends. This CDR3 is built from 17 residues. This chain's CDR3 is CASRTDLEGPFNYGYTF. Here the CDR3 DNA reads TGTGCCAGCAGAACGGATCTGGAGGGACCCTTTAACTATGGCTACACCTTC.

The chain has TRBV20-1 and TRBJ2-4; 8 nucleotides line up with TRBD1. The J call could be wrong; TRBJ2-7 is a better fit for the DNA end. The CDR3 consists of 12 residues. Per germline, CDR1 DFQATT and CDR2 SNEGSKA (reference sequence). In DNA form, the CDR3 reads TGCAGTGCGGTGGACAGGGTGGGCGAGCAGTACTTC. Protein product: CSAVDRVGEQYF.

This chain joins TRBV5-6 and TRBJ2-3; TRBD1 might be the D (8 bases). The V and J ends lost 4 bases and 4 bases respectively, with 19 bases between them. Germline assignment: CDR1 SGHDT and CDR2 YYEEEE. The CDR3 totals 16 residues. DNA for the CDR3: TGTGCCAGCAGCCCCGGGGGGACAGGCATTGCAGATACGCAGTATTTT. Amino acid sequence: CASSPGGTGIADTQYF.

This clonotype occurred a few times. This chain joins TRBV7-8 and TRBJ2-3; either TRBD1 or TRBD2 may fit D (6 bases each). The CDR3 loop spans 16 amino acids. V lost 6 bases, J lost 2 bases, and 18 bases lay in between. Germline assignment: CDR1 SGHVS and CDR2 FQNEAQ. CDR3: CASRSSGALNTDTQYF. The CDR3 coding sequence is TGTGCCAGCAGATCCTCGGGGGCACTAAACACAGATACGCAGTATTTT.

This chain connects TRBV4-3 to TRBJ2-1, with D perhaps matching TRBD1 (6 bases). The germline CDR1 and CDR2 sequences are LGHNA and YSLEER. The CDR3 is made up of 15 amino acids. V was cut by 3 bases and J by 5 bases, with 14 bases left in between. This CDR3 reads CASSQTGQPNNEQFF. The CDR3 bases are TGCGCCAGCAGCCAGACTGGACAGCCAAACAATGAGCAGTTCTTC.

V gene TRBV7-2 combines with J gene TRBJ2-3; no definite D call. Germline CDR1 reads SGHTA; CDR2 reads FQGNSA. V was clipped by 1 base and J by 2 bases, with 7 bases between them. This CDR3 spans 14 amino acids. CDR3 DNA: TGTGCCAGCAGCTTAGTCGCAGTCACAGATACGCAGTATTTT. It codes for CASSLVAVTDTQYF.